Shown below are 9 T cell receptor beta chains from a single sample sequenced in a study of T cells after posttransplantation cyclophosphamide. Here immunoSEQ multiplex PCR was the method, and the copy in TCRdb shows in-frame clones only, minus some. The sample was found to contain about 24,000 clones, and every one recurs. What was sequenced was PBMCs. The receptors stem from a woman between 50 and 59 years old in good health, CMV-negative, and a related stem cell transplant donor.

This clone occurred many times. The chain is built from TRBV19 and TRBJ2-1, with TRBD2 matching over 11 bases. The CDR3 loop spans 14 amino acids. V trimming: 5 bases; J trimming: 10 bases; junction bases outside the gene matches: 7. Germline assignment: CDR1 LNHDA and CDR2 SQIVND (reference sequence). CDR3 nucleotide sequence: TGTGCCAGTAGTGTTAGCGGGAGGGCGGCGGAGCAGTTCTTC. Translated, it gives CASSVSGRAAEQFF. Combining the CDR3 with reference TRBV19 and TRBJ2-1 gives the whole variable domain DGGITQSPKYLFRKEGQNVTLSCEQNLNHDAMYWYRQDPGQGLRLIYYSQIVNDFQKGDIAEGYSVSREKKESFPLTVTSAQKNPTAFYLCASSVSGRAAEQFFGPGTRLTVL.

This clone was picked up many times. The chain links TRBV19 to TRBJ1-1; D may be TRBD1 (5 bases). CDR3 size: 15 residues. The ends were cut back, 5 bases at V and 2 bases at J, with 15 bases in the middle. CDR1 LNHDA and CDR2 SQIVND come from the germline V gene (reference sequence). The CDR3 sequence is CASSEIVTANTEAFF. The CDR3, as DNA: TGTGCCAGTAGTGAAATCGTGACAGCTAACACTGAAGCTTTCTTT.

The table lists this clone with many counts. The chain combines TRBV21-1 with TRBJ1-1; the table's D call of TRBD1 was not tested on the DNA. TRBV21-1 is flagged as a pseudogene. This CDR3 contains 16 residues. The CDR3 spells CASSGAGRGALGGAFF. CDR3 in DNA: TGTGCCAGCAGCGGAGCAGGGAGAGGGGCCCTAGGGGGAGCTTTCTTT.

This clone showed up many times. The CDR3 DNA sequence: TGTGCCAGTTGGGACAGTACCACTGAAGCTTTCTTT. Residues: CASWDSTTEAFF. This sequence joins TRBV25-1 and TRBJ1-1; 7 nucleotides line up with TRBD1. Germline values: CDR1 MGHDK, CDR2 SYGVNS. The CDR3 is 12 residues long. V lost 9 bases and J lost 4; bases outside the gene matches: 5.

This clone occurred many times. V gene TRBV5-4 combines with J gene TRBJ1-2, with no clear D. This CDR3 has 12 residues. Germline V CDR1 and CDR2: SGHNT, YYREEE (reference sequence). Trimming removed 3 bases from V and 6 bases from J, with 9 bases in between. The CDR3 loop is CASSYRPDGYTF. The CDR3 DNA follows: TGTGCCAGCAGCTACCGTCCGGATGGCTACACCTTC.

This clone has ten or more counts. This chain links TRBV2 with TRBJ2-2; D possibly corresponds to TRBD1 (11 bases). Trimming took 5 bases from V and 9 from J, leaving 28 bases between them. Germline CDR1 reads SNHLY; CDR2 reads FYNNEI. This CDR3 contains 18 residues. The CDR3 reads CASSMDRGRLAGERELFF. The CDR3 DNA sequence: TGTGCCAGCAGTATGGACAGGGGGCGGCTAGCGGGAGAGAGGGAGCTGTTTTTT.

The table lists this clone with many counts. The J gene is TRBJ2-6, the V gene TRBV18; tentatively, D is TRBD1 (6 bases). The CDR3 has 16 residues. The germline V gene has CDR1 KGHSH and CDR2 LQKENI. V was clipped by 6 bases and J by 0 bases, with 12 bases between them. CDR3 protein: CASSPTGSSGANVLTF. The CDR3 bases are TGTGCCAGCTCCCCCACAGGGAGCTCTGGGGCCAACGTCCTGACTTTC.

In this sample, this clone turned up many times. The chain combines TRBV7-6 with TRBJ2-3, with 7 bases aligning to TRBD2. There are 16 residues in the CDR3. J lost 1 base, V lost 7 bases, and 11 bases had no gene match. Germline assignment: CDR1 SGHVS and CDR2 FNYEAQ. CDR3 DNA: TGTGCCAGCACTCGGCGTGGGGGGGGTGGCACAGATACGCAGTATTTT. This encodes CASTRRGGGGTDTQYF.

This clone was detected ten times or more. The J gene is TRBJ2-5, the V gene TRBV5-4, with 9 bases fitting TRBD2. From germline, CDR1 is SGHNT and CDR2 YYREEE (reference sequence). Unmatched junction bases numbered 10, after V lost 5 bases and J lost 2 bases. This CDR3 has 16 residues. CDR3: CASSQVGTSYQETQYF. CDR3 in DNA: TGTGCCAGCAGTCAGGTTGGGACTAGCTATCAAGAGACCCAGTACTTC.